Listed below are T cell receptor beta chains from one sample, sequenced in a study of long-term antiretroviral therapy in people with HIV. This table comes from immunoSEQ multiplex PCR, and its TCRdb copy is limited to in-frame clones, with some not included. The sample has roughly 19,000 clones; over 90% are singletons. The sequencing here drew on unsorted PBMCs, taken 4.4 years after starting antiretroviral therapy. The receptors stem from a woman between 45 and 65 years old with HIV. Both conserved end residues are part of each CDR3. A D gene is named only where the DNA matches it firmly. Rows may omit the clone size; those that give it use once, few, many or a size class.

>TRBJ2-7|TRBV5-1|NA|TRBD1
TGCGCCAGCAGCTTACGGGGACAGAATTACGAGCAGTACTTC
CASSLRGQNYEQYF
>TRBJ1-5|TRBV5-4|NA|NA
TGTGCCAGCAGCTCGGGCCGGGACGGGAATCAGCCCCAGCATTTT
CASSSGRDGNQPQHF
>TRBJ1-2|TRBV28|NA|TRBD1
TGTGCCAGCAGCTCGGACAGGAGGAACTATGGCTACACCTTC
CASSSDRRNYGYTF
>TRBJ2-7|TRBV5-1|NA|NA
TGCGCCAGCAGCCCGACAGAAAACTCCTACGAGCAGTACTTC
CASSPTENSYEQYF
>TRBJ2-7|TRBV14|NA|TRBD2
TGTGCCAGCAGCCAAGCCCTAGCGGGGGGACCCTACGAGCAGTACTTC
CASSQALAGGPYEQYF
>TRBJ1-6|TRBV7-9|NA|NA
TGTGCCAGCAGCCCGGACAGTGGGAATTCACCCCTCCACTTT
CASSPDSGNSPLHF
>TRBJ2-5|TRBV30|NA|NA
TGTGCCTGGAGTGGGGCCTACGGCGGGGAGACCCAGTACTTC
CAWSGAYGGETQYF
>TRBJ1-1|TRBV30|NA|NA
TGTGCCTGCGAAGAGAACACTGAAGCTTTCTTT
CACEENTEAFF
>TRBJ2-7|TRBV5-5|NA|NA
TGTGCCAGCAGCCTGGGGCCAGATAACGAGCAGTACTTC
CASSLGPDNEQYF
>TRBJ1-4|TRBV12-2|NA|NA
TGTGCAAGTCGCACCCACAGGGATCCTGCAACTAATGAAAAACTGTTTTTT
CASRTHRDPATNEKLFF
>TRBJ1-5|TRBV15|once|NA
TGTGCCACCAGCAGTGATAATAGCAATCAGCCCCAGCATTTT
CATSSDNSNQPQHF
>TRBJ2-2|TRBV15|NA|TRBD1
TGTGCCACCAGCAGAGATCAAAGGGACAGGGGATACAACACCGGGGAGCTGTTTTTT
CATSRDQRDRGYNTGELFF